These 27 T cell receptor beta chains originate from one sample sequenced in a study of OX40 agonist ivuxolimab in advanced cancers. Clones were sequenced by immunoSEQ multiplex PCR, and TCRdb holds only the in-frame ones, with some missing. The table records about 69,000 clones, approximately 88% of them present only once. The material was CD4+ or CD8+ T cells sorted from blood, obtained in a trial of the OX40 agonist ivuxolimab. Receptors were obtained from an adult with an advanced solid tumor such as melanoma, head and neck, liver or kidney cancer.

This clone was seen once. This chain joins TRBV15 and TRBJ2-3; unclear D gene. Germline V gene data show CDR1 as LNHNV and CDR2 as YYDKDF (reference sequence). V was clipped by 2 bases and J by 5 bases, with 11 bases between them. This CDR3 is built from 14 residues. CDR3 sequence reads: CATSRYPERDTQYF. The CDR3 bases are TGTGCCACCAGCAGATACCCTGAAAGAGATACGCAGTATTTT.

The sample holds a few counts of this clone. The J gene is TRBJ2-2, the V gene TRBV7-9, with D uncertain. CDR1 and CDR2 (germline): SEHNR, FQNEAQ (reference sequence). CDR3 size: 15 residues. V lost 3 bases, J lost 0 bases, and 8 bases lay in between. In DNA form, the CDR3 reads TGTGCCAGCAGCTTTTTGCGTTCGAACACCGGGGAGCTGTTTTTT. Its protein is CASSFLRSNTGELFF.

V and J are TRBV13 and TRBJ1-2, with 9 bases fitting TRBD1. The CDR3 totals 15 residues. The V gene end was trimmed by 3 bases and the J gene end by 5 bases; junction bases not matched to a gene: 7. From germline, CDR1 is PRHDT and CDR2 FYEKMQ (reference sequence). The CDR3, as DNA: TGTGCCAGCAGCTTCCGGACAGGGGAGCTGTATGGCTACACCTTC. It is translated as CASSFRTGELYGYTF.

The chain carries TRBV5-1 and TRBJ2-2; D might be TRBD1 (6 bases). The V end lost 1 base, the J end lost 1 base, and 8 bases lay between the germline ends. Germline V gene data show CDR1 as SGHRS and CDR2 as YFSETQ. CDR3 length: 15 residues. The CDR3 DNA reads TGCGCCAGCAGCTTGCCGGACAGGAACACCGGGGAGCTGTTTTTT. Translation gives CASSLPDRNTGELFF.

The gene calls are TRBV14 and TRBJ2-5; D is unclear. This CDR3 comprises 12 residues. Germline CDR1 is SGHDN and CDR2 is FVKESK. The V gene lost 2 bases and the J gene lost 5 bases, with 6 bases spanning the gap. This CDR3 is CASSQNRETQYF. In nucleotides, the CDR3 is TGTGCCAGCAGCCAAAATAGGGAGACCCAGTACTTC.

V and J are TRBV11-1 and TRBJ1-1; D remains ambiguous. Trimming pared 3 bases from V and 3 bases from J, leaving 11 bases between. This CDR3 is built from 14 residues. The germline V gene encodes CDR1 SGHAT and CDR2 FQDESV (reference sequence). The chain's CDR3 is CASSFRRLDTEAFF. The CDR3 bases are TGTGCCAGCAGCTTCAGACGTTTGGACACTGAAGCTTTCTTT.

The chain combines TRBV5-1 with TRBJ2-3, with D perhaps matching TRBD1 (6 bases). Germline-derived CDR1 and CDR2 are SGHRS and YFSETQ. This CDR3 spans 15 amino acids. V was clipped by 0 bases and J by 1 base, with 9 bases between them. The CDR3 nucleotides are TGCGCCAGCAGCTTGGCACAGGGCGGCACAGATACGCAGTATTTT. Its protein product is CASSLAQGGTDTQYF. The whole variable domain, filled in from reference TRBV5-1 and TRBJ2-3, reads KAGVTQTPRYLIKTRGQQVTLSCSPISGHRSVSWYQQTPGQGLQFLFEYFSETQRNKGNFPGRFSGRQFSNSRSEMNVSTLELGDSALYLCASSLAQGGTDTQYFGPGTRLTVL.

This CDR3 is CASSLVTDPNYGYTF. The CDR3, as DNA: TGTGCCAGCAGCTTGGTTACAGACCCTAACTATGGCTACACCTTC. The chain uses TRBV5-5 and TRBJ1-2; no firm D call. The V gene lost 0 bases and the J gene lost 0 bases, with 9 bases spanning the gap. CDR1 and CDR2 from the germline V gene are SGHKS and YYEKEE (reference sequence). The CDR3 covers 15 residues. Full variable domain (outside the CDR3, taken from reference TRBV5-5 and TRBJ1-2): DAGVTQSPTHLIKTRGQQVTLRCSPISGHKSVSWYQQVLGQGPQFIFQYYEKEERGRGNFPDRFSARQFPNYSSELNVNALLLGDSALYLCASSLVTDPNYGYTFGSGTRLTVV.

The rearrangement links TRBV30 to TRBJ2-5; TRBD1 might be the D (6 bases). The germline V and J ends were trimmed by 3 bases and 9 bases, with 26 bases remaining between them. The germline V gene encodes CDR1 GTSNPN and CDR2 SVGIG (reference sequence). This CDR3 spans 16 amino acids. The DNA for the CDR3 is TGTGCCTGGAGCCATAGGGGGAGAGACTGGGGGACGCCCCAGTACTTC. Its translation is CAWSHRGRDWGTPQYF. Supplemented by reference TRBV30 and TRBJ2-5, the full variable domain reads SQTIHQWPATLVQPVGSPLSLECTVEGTSNPNLYWYRQAAGRGLQLLFYSVGIGQISSEVPQNLSASRPQDRQFILSSKKLLLSDSGFYLCAWSHRGRDWGTPQYFGPGTRLLVL.

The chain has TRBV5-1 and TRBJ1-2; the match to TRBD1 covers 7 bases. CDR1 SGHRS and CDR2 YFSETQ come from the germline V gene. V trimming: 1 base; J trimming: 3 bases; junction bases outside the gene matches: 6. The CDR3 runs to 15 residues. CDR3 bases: TGCGCCAGCAGCTTGACGGCAGGGGGTTACTATGGCTACACCTTC. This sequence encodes CASSLTAGGYYGYTF.

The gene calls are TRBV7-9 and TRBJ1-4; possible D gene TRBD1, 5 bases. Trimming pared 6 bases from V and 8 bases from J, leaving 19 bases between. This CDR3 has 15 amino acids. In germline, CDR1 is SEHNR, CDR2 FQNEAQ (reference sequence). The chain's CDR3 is CASSFKGDSREKLFF. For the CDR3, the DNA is TGTGCCAGCAGTTTTAAAGGGGATTCACGGGAAAAACTGTTTTTT.

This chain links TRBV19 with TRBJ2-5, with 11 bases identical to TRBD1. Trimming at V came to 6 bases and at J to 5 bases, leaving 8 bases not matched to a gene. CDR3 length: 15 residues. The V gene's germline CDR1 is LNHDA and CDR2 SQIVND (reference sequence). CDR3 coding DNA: TGTGCCAGTAGCAGAGGAGGACAGGGGGCTGAGACCCAGTACTTC. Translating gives CASSRGGQGAETQYF.

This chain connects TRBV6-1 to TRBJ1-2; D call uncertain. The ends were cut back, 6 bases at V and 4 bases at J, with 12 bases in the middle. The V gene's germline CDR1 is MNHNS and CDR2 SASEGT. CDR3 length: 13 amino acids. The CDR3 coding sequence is TGTGCCAGCAGCCCAGCAGGTTTCTATGGCTACACCTTC. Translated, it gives CASSPAGFYGYTF.

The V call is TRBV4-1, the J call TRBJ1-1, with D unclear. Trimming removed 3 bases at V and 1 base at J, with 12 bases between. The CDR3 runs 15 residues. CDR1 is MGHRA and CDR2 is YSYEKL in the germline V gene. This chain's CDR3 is CASSHFMEGNTEAFF. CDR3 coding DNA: TGCGCCAGCAGCCATTTTATGGAGGGGAACACTGAAGCTTTCTTT.

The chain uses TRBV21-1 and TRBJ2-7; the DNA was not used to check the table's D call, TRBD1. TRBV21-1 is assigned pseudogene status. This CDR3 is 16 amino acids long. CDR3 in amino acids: CASSRGEGQGSYEQYF. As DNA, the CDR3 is TGTGCCAGCAGTCGAGGGGAAGGACAGGGATCCTACGAGCAGTACTTC.

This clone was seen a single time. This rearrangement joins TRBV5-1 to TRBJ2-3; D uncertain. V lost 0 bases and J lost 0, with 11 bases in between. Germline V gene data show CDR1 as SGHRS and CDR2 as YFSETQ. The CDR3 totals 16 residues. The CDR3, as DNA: TGCGCCAGCAGCTTGGATGTGAGCAGTAGCACAGATACGCAGTATTTT. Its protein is CASSLDVSSSTDTQYF.

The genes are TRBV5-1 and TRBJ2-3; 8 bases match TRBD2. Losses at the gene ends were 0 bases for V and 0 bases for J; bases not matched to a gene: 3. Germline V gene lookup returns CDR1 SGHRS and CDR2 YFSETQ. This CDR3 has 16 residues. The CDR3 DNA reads TGCGCCAGCAGCTTGGTGCGGGGGGAAAGCACAGATACGCAGTATTTT. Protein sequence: CASSLVRGESTDTQYF.

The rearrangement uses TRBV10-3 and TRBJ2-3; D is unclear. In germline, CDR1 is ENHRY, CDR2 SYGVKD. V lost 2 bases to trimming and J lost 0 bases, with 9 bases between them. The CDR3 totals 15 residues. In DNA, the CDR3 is TGTGCCATCAGTGAGGCACAGATAAGCACAGATACGCAGTATTTT. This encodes CAISEAQISTDTQYF.

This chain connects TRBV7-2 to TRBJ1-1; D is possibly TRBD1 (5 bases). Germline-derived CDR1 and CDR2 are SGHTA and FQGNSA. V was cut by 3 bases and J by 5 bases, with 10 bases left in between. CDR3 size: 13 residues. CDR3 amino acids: CASSLSRGTEAFF. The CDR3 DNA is TGTGCCAGCAGCTTGAGTCGGGGGACTGAAGCTTTCTTT.

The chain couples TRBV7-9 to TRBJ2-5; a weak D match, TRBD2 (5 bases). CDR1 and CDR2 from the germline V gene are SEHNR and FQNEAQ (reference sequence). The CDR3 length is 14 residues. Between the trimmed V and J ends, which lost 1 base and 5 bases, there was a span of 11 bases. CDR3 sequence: CASSLGASRETQYF. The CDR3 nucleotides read TGTGCCAGCAGCTTAGGGGCTAGCCGGGAGACCCAGTACTTC. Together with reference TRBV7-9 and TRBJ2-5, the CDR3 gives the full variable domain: DTGVSQNPRHKITKRGQNVTFRCDPISEHNRLYWYRQTLGQGPEFLTYFQNEAQLEKSRLLSDRFSAERPKGSFSTLEIQRTEQGDSAMYLCASSLGASRETQYFGPGTRLLVL.

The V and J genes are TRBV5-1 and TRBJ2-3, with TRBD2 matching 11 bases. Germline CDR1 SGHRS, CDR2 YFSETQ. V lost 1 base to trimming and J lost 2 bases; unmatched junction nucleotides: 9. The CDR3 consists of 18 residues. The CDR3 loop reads CASSLRFSGRGTTDTQYF. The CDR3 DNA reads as TGCGCCAGCAGCTTGCGGTTTAGCGGGAGGGGAACCACAGATACGCAGTATTTT. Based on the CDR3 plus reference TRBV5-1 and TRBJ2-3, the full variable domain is KAGVTQTPRYLIKTRGQQVTLSCSPISGHRSVSWYQQTPGQGLQFLFEYFSETQRNKGNFPGRFSGRQFSNSRSEMNVSTLELGDSALYLCASSLRFSGRGTTDTQYFGPGTRLTVL.

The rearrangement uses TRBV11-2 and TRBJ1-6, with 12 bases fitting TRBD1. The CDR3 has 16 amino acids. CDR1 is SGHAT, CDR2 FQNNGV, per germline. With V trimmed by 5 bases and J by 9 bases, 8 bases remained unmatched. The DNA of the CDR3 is TGTGCCAGCAGCGACCAATGGGACAGGGGGCTTTCACCCCTCCACTTT. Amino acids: CASSDQWDRGLSPLHF.

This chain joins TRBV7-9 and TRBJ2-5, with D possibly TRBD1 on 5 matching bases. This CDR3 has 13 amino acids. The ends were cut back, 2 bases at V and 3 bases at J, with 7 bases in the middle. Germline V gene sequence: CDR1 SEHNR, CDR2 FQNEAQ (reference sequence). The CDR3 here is CASSLSREETQYF. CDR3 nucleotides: TGTGCCAGCAGCTTAAGCAGGGAAGAGACCCAGTACTTC.

DNA for the CDR3: TGTGCCAGCAACCGGGACACACACACAGATACGCAGTATTTT. This encodes CASNRDTHTDTQYF. V usage is TRBV9 and J usage is TRBJ2-3, with D possibly TRBD1 on 6 matching bases. V lost 6 bases and J lost 2, with 13 bases in between. The CDR3 loop spans 14 amino acids. Germline V CDR1 and CDR2: SGDLS, YYNGEE. Complete variable domain (other parts from reference TRBV9 and TRBJ2-3): DSGVTQTPKHLITATGQRVTLRCSPRSGDLSVYWYQQSLDQGLQFLIQYYNGEERAKGNILERFSAQQFPDLHSELNLSSLELGDSALYFCASNRDTHTDTQYFGPGTRLTVL.

CDR3 sequence reads: CASSLRGQGAINEKLFF. The CDR3 bases are TGTGCCAGCAGCCTTAGGGGACAGGGGGCGATTAATGAAAAACTGTTTTTT. The chain recombines TRBV27 with TRBJ1-4; 12 nucleotides align to TRBD1. Germline V gives CDR1 MNHEY, CDR2 SMNVEV (reference sequence). J gave up 4 bases and V 6 bases, and 9 bases lay outside the gene matches. This CDR3 has 17 amino acids. Combining the CDR3 with reference TRBV27 and TRBJ1-4 gives the whole variable domain EAQVTQNPRYLITVTGKKLTVTCSQNMNHEYMSWYRQDPGLGLRQIYYSMNVEVTDKGDVPEGYKVSRKEKRNFPLILESPSPNQTSLYFCASSLRGQGAINEKLFFGSGTQLSVL.

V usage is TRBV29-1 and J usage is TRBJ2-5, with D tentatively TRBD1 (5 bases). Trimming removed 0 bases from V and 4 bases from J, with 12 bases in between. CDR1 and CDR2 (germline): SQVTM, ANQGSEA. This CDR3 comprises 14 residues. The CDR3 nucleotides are TGCAGCGTTGAAGATCGCAGGGTGGGAGAGACCCAGTACTTC. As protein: CSVEDRRVGETQYF.

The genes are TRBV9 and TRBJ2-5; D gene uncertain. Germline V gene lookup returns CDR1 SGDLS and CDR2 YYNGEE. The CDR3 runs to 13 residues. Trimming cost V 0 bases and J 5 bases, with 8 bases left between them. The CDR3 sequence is CASSVGTGETQYF. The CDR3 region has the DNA TGTGCCAGCAGCGTAGGTACCGGGGAGACCCAGTACTTC.